In this sample, the clone carrying this T cell receptor beta chain turned up a few times. This sample was included in a study of T-cell reconstitution after alpha-beta-depleted transplantation in children. Preparation of the TCRbeta library was carried out with unique molecular identifiers. MiXCR, run by TCRdb on the PCR reads, gives a single entry per CDR3 protein. The repertoire holds about 610,000 distinct CDR3 sequences, with about 10% as singletons. Trimming at V came to 4 bases and at J to 10 bases, leaving 6 bases not matched to a gene. Germline CDR1 and CDR2: SGHVS and FNYEAQ. The CDR3 loop spans 13 amino acids.

The clonotype originates from a human donor who donated a stem cell graft to a child with acute myeloid leukemia. This rearrangement joins TRBV7-6 to TRBJ2-1; 8 bases are a match to TRBD2. The sequenced sample was PBMCs from the stem cell graft donor, obtained from the stem cell graft. The chain's CDR3 is CASSSPGTREQFF. In DNA, the CDR3 is TGTGCCAGCAGCTCTCCCGGGACTAGGGAGCAGTTCTTC.